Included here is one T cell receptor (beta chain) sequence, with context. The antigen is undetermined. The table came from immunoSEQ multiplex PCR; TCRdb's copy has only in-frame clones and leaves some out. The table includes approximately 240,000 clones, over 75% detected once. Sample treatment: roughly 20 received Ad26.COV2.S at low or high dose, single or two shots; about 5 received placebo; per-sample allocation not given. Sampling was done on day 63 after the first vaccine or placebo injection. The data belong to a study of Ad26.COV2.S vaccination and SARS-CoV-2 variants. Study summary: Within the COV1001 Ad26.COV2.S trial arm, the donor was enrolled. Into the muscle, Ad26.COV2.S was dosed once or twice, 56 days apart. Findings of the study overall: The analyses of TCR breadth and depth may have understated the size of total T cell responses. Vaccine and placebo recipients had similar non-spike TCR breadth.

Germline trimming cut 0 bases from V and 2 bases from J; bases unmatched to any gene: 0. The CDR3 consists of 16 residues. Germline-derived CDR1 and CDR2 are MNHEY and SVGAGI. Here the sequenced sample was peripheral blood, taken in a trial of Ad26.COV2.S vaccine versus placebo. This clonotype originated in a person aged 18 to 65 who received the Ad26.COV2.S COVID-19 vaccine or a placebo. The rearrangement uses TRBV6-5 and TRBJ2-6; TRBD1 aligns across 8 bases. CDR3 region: CASSYSQGAGANVLTF. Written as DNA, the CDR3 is TGTGCCAGCAGTTACTCACAGGGGGCTGGGGCCAACGTCCTGACTTTC.